Sequencing of this TCR beta chain was carried out in a study of vaccination effects on CD4 cells after COVID-19 (dated by TCRdb to the early 2020s). Study-level background: Across the study, the median time from the second dose to post-vaccine sampling was 72 days (range 14 to 241). In both COVID-19 convalescent patients and infection-naive vaccine recipients, the study compared SARS-CoV-2 spike-specific CD4+ TCR repertoires from before mRNA vaccination with those from after it. Altogether, 10 COVID-19 convalescent patients and a few SARS-CoV-2-naive healthy vaccine recipients made up the full study. Cultures from other donors in the study were sequenced using the Oncomine TCR Beta short-read assay on an Illumina iSeq 100. Study-wide conclusions, independent of this receptor: In healthy vaccine recipients, vaccine-induced clones were almost all SARS-CoV-2 mono-reactive, with only 1 of 255 cross-reactive with common cold coronaviruses. At late post-vaccination timepoints, both infection-induced and vaccine-induced clones showed marked clonal contraction, consistent with waning T cell responses. The study was limited by a small number of convalescent patients, and early post-infection timepoints were lacking.

Libraries were prepared through the immunoSEQ multiplex PCR assay. TCR beta CDR3 sequencing was performed on DNA from the cultured, isolated CD4+ T cells. As for the original processing: Non-productive TCR sequences were removed, reads were trimmed to the CDR3 region, and CDR3s of at least 7 amino acids were retained. The MANAFEST web app was used to pick out antigen-specific clonotypes by comparing their expansion in peptide wells with that in reference cultures. To count as positive, a clone had to show expansion at FDR<0.05 compared with the reference and with all other wells, an odds ratio above 5, and a frequency above 0.1% in two replicate wells. Cross-reactive clonotypes were defined as significantly expanded in SARS-CoV-2 spike wells and in at least one common cold coronavirus spike condition. Using the stringdist R package, CDR3 similarity was measured by Levenshtein distance, and unrooted trees were constructed with ape in R 3.6.1. TCRdb holds this immuneACCESS table with in-frame rearrangements only. Some clones are missing; in checked studies, unresolved V genes explain under half, and the rest has no known cause. V and J calls plus clone size are reproduced from that table; the DNA served to infer D and trimming. The sample yields about 22,000 clones; 60% to 85% were counted once. About 24% of the sample rests with the top ten.

Including cysteine and phenylalanine, the CDR3 has 15 amino acids. Only the CDR3 DNA stays, 45 bases, in frame from base 1. Via the germline V gene, CDR1 is MRHNA and CDR2 SNTAGT. V trim: 4 bases; J trim: 6 bases; unmatched bases: 7. For this clone: There is no known antigen for this receptor. No base quality values were provided; no much bigger clone lies one nucleotide off.

In the ViraFEST assay, PBMC were stimulated with viral peptide pools, and TCR sequencing was then used to find antigen-specific CD4+ T cell clonotypes based on their expansion. After around eleven days of culture, CD4+ T cells were isolated with the EasySep CD4+ T cell isolation kit. Each participant received two doses of an mRNA SARS-CoV-2 vaccine, either BNT162b2 or mRNA-1273. Healthy vaccine recipients had no prior SARS-CoV-2 infection, confirmed by negative nucleocapsid antibodies before and after vaccination. Some 2 million PBMC per well were cultured with 10 ug/ml peptides in IMDM containing approximately 4.7% human AB serum, about 9.6 IU/ml IL-2 and gentamicin. Half of the culture medium was replaced with fresh IL-2-containing medium on days 3 and 7. Each peptide stimulation condition was cultured in triplicate wells unless otherwise noted. Using Ficoll-Paque Plus gradient centrifugation, PBMC were separated from whole blood and then either used fresh or cryopreserved at -140C. The overlapping peptide pools covered the spike proteins of SARS-CoV-2 and of the common cold coronaviruses HCoV-NL63, HCoV-OC43 and HCoV-229E. The QIAamp micro DNA kit was used to extract genomic DNA from the cultured CD4+ T cells.

This receptor was identified in a human donor who received a COVID-19 vaccine. The specimen comprised CD4+ T cells from PBMCs cultured with HCoV-NL63 spike peptides, sampled after COVID-19 vaccination. What the cell subset or site label conveys for this sample: HCoV-NL63 spike overlapping peptide pool stimulation. The rearranged segments are TRBV6-4 and TRBJ2-3, with 10 bases matching TRBD2. In nucleotides, the sequence is TGTGCCAGCAGTGTACAAGCGGGGGGGCTCGATACGCAGTATTTT. Translated, this is CASSVQAGGLDTQYF.